This paragraph covers one T cell receptor beta chain sequence. Its antigen is still unknown. Per-base qualities were not stored, and no clone one base away is much larger. V is cut by 1 base and J by 3 bases, and the space between the germline ends is 9 bases. Per the germline V gene (reference sequence), SEHNR is the CDR1 and FQNEAQ is the CDR2. Inclusive of the bounding cysteine and phenylalanine, the CDR3 is 14 residues long. The retained sequence is limited to the CDR3, 42 bases, with the frame set at the first base. The sample comes from a study of cytomegalovirus exposure and HLA in healthy donors (dated by TCRdb to 2016 to 2017). Regarding the complete study: An earlier analysis of approximately 640 of the donors reported 250 to 300 Gb of sequence data and around 120 million unique TCR beta sequences from 190 million or so T cells. Along with the approximately 650-subject first cohort, a separate validation cohort of over 90 different subjects was used. A later genetic analysis took genome-wide SNP genotypes for about three fifths of the 666 donors and used that subset as a discovery cohort. High-throughput TCR immunosequencing, statistical association of individual TCRs with disease status, and machine learning were combined to predict cytomegalovirus infection status. Across approximately 400 genotyped donors of the cohort, an average of about 250,000 unique TCR beta nucleotide sequences per donor were sequenced, and roughly 18% of those sequences were non-productive. A later analysis re-analyzed previously published TCR beta repertoires from 550 to 700 donors and added high-resolution HLA genotyping to study TCR occurrence patterns. Using immunosequencing, the study profiled T cell repertoires from about 620 subjects and related those repertoires to cytomegalovirus serostatus. Typing coverage differed by locus: A, B, C, DRB1 and DQB1 were typed in roughly 620-630 donors, DQA1 in approximately 520, DPA1 in approximately 610, and DPB1 in 450 to 480. Alongside the repertoire data, information on donor age, sex, ethnicity and CMV serostatus was compiled. Rather than using new phenotypic data, the later analysis identified candidate immune exposures from TCR beta sequences and from how often those sequences occurred across donors. In an earlier analysis of around 540 of the donors, high-throughput TCR beta sequencing was used to judge whether each TCR beta V gene segment behaved as functional or pseudogenic. Of the roughly 400 genotyped donors, less than 85% were placed in the genetic ancestry cluster associated with self-reported Caucasian donors. Roughly five DR-DQ haplotypes were handled as single units for association and clustering, since linkage in the cohort was strong. The study aimed to test whether signatures of past pathogen exposure could be identified by cataloging public T cell receptors. Every repertoire in the discovery cohort had been generated on one and the same sequencing platform. HLA typing covered class I and class II loci at four-digit resolution. About 310 gigabases of sequencing data and tens of millions of unique TCR sequences were included in an early release covering about 700 HLA-typed donors. General study outcomes and caveats: Broadly in line with IMGT annotations, most TCR beta V segments showed up in productive rearrangements about 90% or about 30% of the time in an earlier analysis of a few hundred of the donors. A cluster of highly shared sequence variants was judged likely to be a technical artifact of the sequencing pipeline. At a false discovery rate of 0.05, a later analysis linked 16,951 TCR beta sequences to specific HLA alleles. In the study, about 150 TCR beta chains were listed as associated with cytomegalovirus. According to a later analysis, most CMV-associated TCR beta chains appeared to be HLA-restricted, and the HLA associations seemed to be driven largely by CMV exposure. A later genetic analysis associated a missense DCLRE1C variant with V-gene and J-gene trimming of TCR beta chains, and an independent cohort replicated the association. According to the authors, the approach could potentially be generalized to other disease states and immunological phenotypes. The only immune exposure information available for the cohort was CMV serostatus. A later genetic analysis reported fewer N-insertions in productive TCRs among donors in an Asian-associated ancestry cluster than the 666-donor mean. Three of the identified cytomegalovirus-associated TCR beta chains were confirmed in vitro to be specific for cytomegalovirus antigens. Strong co-occurrence of HLA alleles, especially DR and DQ, made assigning TCR associations to individual alleles difficult. Correlated functional status among segregating V segments might be attributable to linkage disequilibrium, but an unknown experimental factor could not be ruled out. A later analysis found that HLA-associated TCR beta chains were more clonally expanded and had lower generation probabilities than equally common non-associated chains. In this cohort, only TCR beta chains were sequenced, and detectable features were limited by the absence of alpha or paired-chain data. A later analysis found that TCR association rates varied across HLA loci, with DRB1 alleles showing the most associated TCRs and HLA-C alleles the fewest. HLA typing was unavailable for some donors at each locus, so association tests used only the typed subset. Because counts were too low, around 18 rarely observed V segments, including chromosome 9 orphons, were left out of the earlier analysis of approximately 500 of the donors. A further reported finding was that TCR beta sequences accurately predicted the HLA-A and HLA-B alleles for most subjects in the first cohort. Most TCR sequences were observed very rarely across donors, whereas some public TCRs were present in many individuals. In both the original and validation cohorts, the classifier was reported to diagnose cytomegalovirus status with high specificity and sensitivity. The 87-base-pair reads could not distinguish some IMGT-functional V segments, including TRBV6-2 and TRBV6-3, so those segments were excluded. Sequencing depth was assumed to be roughly uniform across donors in the presence/absence analyses, though that assumption may not hold. Several of the top co-occurrence clusters appeared to be linked to parvovirus B19, influenza, CMV and Epstein-Barr virus, according to a later analysis.

Libraries were constructed by the immunoSEQ multiplex PCR assay. The multiplex PCR relied on a mix of 60 forward primers for TCR Vbeta segments and 13 reverse primers for TCR Jbeta segments. A multiplex PCR assay on genomic DNA amplified the CDR3 region of rearranged TCR beta genes. The amplified TCR beta libraries were sequenced on the Illumina HiSeq System as 87-base-pair reads. For the original study's pipeline: A later analysis counted 65 million to 90 million unique TCR beta chains across the 650 to 700 repertoires, and 10 million to 12 million of these chains were shared by at least two donors. A nearest-neighbor algorithm error-corrected the raw reads and collapsed the reads into unique sequences, merging closely related sequences to remove PCR and sequencing errors. To assign V, D and J gene segments, CDR3 sequences were aligned to IMGT reference sequences. Each retained sequence needed at least a six-nucleotide match to both a V gene segment and a J gene segment. Rearrangements were called productive when the CDR3 lacked stop codons and stayed in frame with V and J; all others were non-productive. CDR3 was defined according to IMGT convention as the region running from the second conserved V-encoded cysteine to the conserved J-encoded phenylalanine. Sequences without an unambiguous match to a single V gene segment were excluded from the earlier analysis of several hundred of the donors. In an earlier analysis of approximately 500 of the donors, a V segment was called functional when productive rearrangements were above 56.7%, and segregating when the standard deviation between donors exceeded 5%. A statistical classification framework was built for diagnosing cytomegalovirus status from the catalog of TCR beta chain sequences. A later analysis assigned V and J genes by comparing TCR nucleotide sequences with IMGT/GENE-DB human TR gene sequences. Using the TCRdist pipeline, a later analysis assigned CDR3 sequences along with most-parsimonious VDJ recombination scenarios. In a later analysis, every TCR beta chain was defined by the combination of its CDR3 amino acid sequence and its V-gene family, and reads without a unique V-gene family were dropped. As a way to deal with suspected cross-contamination and a sequencing artifact, a later analysis dropped approximately 590 nucleotide sequences that were highly shared and had low generation probability. In a later analysis, a clonal expansion index was calculated for each public chain from normalized within-repertoire ranks of inferred template counts. A later analysis computed generation probabilities with a VDJ recombination model fitted to out-of-frame rearrangements, and checked the results against IGoR. In a later analysis, TCR-TCR, TCR-HLA and TCR-CMV co-occurrence was scored with hypergeometric tests, and a repertoire-size bias correction was applied to TCR pairs. A later analysis estimated false discovery rates by permuting HLA or CMV assignments 20 times. A later analysis grouped co-occurring TCRs with DBSCAN, adding TCRdist sequence similarity when clustering within HLA-allele-positive subsets. Repertoires with fewer than 30,000 or more than 120,000 public chains were left out of co-occurrence clustering, as were five repertoires with anomalous nucleotide sharing. In TCRdb, the immuneACCESS table is reduced to in-frame sequences with V and J assigned. These tables do not hold every clone; where another copy was compared, an unresolved V gene accounts for under half, and the others remain unexplained. V and J calls and clone size are copied from that table; D and trimming were computed from the DNA. In this sample the table shows 150,000 to 200,000 clones, 80% to 90% of which occur a single time. Jointly, the top ten make up 7.5% to 10% of the sample.

The cohort comprised fewer than 750 healthy bone marrow donors. At the time of sampling, every cohort member was nominally healthy, though immune exposures that went unrecorded were likely present. The donor was CMV seropositive and was included in the group of 289 seropositive cohort members. Every donor gave a peripheral blood sample, and the peripheral blood mononuclear cells from that sample were used for TCR beta sequencing. The Qiagen DNeasy Blood Extraction Kit was used to extract genomic DNA from the blood cell samples. This receptor chain uses TRBV7-9 and TRBJ1-2; possibly the D gene is TRBD1, per 6 matching bases. Sequencing was performed on PBMCs. The clonotype comes from a man between 18 and 29 years old in good health and CMV-seropositive. The DNA reads as follows: TGTGCCAGCAGCTTAGAGGACAGCGACTATGGCTACACCTTC. Translation gives CASSLEDSDYGYTF.